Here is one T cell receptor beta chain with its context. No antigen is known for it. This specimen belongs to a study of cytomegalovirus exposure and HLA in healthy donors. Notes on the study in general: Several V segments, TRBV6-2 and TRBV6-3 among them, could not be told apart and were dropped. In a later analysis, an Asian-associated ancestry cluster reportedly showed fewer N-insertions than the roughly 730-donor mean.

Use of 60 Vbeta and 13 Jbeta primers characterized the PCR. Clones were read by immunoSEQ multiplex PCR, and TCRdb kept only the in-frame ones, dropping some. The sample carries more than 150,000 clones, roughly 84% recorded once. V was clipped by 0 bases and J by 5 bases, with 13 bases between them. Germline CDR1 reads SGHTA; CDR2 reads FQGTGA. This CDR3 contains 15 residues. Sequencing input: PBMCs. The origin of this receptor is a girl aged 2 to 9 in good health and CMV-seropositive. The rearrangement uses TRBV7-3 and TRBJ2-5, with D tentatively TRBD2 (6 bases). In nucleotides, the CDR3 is TGTGCCAGCAGCTTAACGGGGGGAGGCAAGGAGACCCAGTACTTC. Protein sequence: CASSLTGGGKETQYF.